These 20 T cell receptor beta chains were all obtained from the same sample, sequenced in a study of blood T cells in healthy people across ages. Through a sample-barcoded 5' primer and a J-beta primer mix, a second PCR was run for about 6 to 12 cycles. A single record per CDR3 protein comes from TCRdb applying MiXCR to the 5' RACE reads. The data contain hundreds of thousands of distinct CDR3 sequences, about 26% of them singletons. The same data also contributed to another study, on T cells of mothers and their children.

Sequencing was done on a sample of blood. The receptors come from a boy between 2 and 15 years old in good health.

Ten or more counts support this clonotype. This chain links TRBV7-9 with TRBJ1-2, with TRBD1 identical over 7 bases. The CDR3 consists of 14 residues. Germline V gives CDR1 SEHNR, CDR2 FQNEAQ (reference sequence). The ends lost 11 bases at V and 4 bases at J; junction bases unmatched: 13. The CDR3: CAGDGGQRTYGYTF. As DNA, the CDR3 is TGTGCCGGTGATGGGGGACAGAGAACCTATGGCTACACCTTC.

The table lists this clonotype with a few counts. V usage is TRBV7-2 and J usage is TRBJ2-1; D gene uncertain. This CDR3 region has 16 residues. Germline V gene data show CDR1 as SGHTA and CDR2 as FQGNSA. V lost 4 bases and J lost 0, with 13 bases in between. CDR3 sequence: CASSYFGESSYNEQFF. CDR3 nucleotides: TGTGCCAGCAGCTACTTCGGAGAGAGCTCCTACAATGAGCAGTTCTTC.

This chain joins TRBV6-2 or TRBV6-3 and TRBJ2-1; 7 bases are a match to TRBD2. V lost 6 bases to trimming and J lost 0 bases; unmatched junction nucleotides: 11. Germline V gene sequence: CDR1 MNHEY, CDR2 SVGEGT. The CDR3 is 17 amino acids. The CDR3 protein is CASSPGLPISSYNEQFF. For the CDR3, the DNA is TGTGCCAGCAGCCCGGGACTACCGATTAGCTCCTACAATGAGCAGTTCTTC.

CDR3 nucleotide sequence: TGTGCCAGTAGTATAGAGGACCACCAAGAGACCCAGTACTTC. Translating gives CASSIEDHQETQYF. The genes are TRBV19 and TRBJ2-5; D remains ambiguous. In germline, CDR1 is LNHDA, CDR2 SQIVND (reference sequence). V lost 0 bases and J lost 0, with 5 bases in between. The CDR3 loop spans 14 amino acids.

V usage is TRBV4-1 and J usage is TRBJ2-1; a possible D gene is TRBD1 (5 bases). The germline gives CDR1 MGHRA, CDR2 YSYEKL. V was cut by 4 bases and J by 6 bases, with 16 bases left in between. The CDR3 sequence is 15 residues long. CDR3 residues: CASSPTWGTPNEQFF. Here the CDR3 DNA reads TGCGCCAGCAGCCCCACGTGGGGCACTCCCAATGAGCAGTTCTTC.

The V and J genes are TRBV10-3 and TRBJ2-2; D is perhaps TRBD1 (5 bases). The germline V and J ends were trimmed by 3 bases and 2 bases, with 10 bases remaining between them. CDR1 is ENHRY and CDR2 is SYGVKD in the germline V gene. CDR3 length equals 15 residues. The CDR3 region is CAISDSDRNTGELFF. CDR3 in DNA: TGTGCCATCAGTGATTCCGACAGAAACACCGGGGAGCTGTTTTTT.

CDR3 coding DNA: TGTGCCAGCAGCTTAAGGGCCTCTTCGGGGAATTCACCCCTCCACTTT. Translation gives CASSLRASSGNSPLHF. This rearrangement joins TRBV7-9 to TRBJ1-6, with unresolved D. Germline lookup yields CDR1 SEHNR and CDR2 FQNEAQ (reference sequence). This CDR3 has 16 amino acids. Trimming shortened V by 2 bases and J by 7 bases, and 15 bases separated the two germline ends.

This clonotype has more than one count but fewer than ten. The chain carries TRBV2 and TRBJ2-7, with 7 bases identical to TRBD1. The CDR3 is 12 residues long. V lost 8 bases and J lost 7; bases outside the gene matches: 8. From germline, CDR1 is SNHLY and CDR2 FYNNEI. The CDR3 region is CASLEGAREQYF. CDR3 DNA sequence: TGTGCCAGCCTTGAGGGGGCAAGGGAGCAGTACTTC.

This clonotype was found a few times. Here the CDR3 reads CASSYISVLAGGPRYEQYF. As DNA, the CDR3 is TGTGCCAGCAGTTACATTTCGGTACTAGCGGGGGGGCCTAGGTACGAGCAGTACTTC. The chain recombines TRBV6-5 with TRBJ2-7; 13 bases line up with TRBD2. The ends lost 2 bases at V and 4 bases at J; junction bases unmatched: 14. The germline CDR1 and CDR2 sequences are MNHEY and SVGAGI. This CDR3 region has 19 residues.

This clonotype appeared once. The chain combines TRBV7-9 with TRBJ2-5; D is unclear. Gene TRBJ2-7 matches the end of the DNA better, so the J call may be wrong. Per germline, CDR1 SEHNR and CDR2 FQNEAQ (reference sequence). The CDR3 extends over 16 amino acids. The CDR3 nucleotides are TGTGCCAGCAGCTTAGGACCGAGAACTACCTCCTACGAGCAGTACTTC. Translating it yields CASSLGPRTTSYEQYF.

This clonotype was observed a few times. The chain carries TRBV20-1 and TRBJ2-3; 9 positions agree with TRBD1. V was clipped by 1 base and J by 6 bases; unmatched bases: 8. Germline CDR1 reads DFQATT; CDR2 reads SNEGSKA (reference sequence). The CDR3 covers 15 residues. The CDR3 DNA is TGCAGTGCTAGAGCGGACAGGGGCTCGCGGGATACGCAGTATTTT. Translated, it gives CSARADRGSRDTQYF.

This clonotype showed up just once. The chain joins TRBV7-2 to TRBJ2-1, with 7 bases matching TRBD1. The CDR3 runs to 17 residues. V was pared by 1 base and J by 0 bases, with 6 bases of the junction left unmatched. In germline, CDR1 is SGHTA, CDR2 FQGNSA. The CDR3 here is CASSLDLGQPSYNEQFF. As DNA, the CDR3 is TGTGCCAGCAGCTTAGATTTGGGACAGCCCTCCTACAATGAGCAGTTCTTC.

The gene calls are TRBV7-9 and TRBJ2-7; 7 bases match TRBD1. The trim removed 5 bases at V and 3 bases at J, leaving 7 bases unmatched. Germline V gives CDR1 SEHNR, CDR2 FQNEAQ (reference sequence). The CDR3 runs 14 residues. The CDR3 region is CASSQGVQIYEQYF. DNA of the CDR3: TGTGCCAGCAGCCAGGGGGTACAGATCTACGAGCAGTACTTC.

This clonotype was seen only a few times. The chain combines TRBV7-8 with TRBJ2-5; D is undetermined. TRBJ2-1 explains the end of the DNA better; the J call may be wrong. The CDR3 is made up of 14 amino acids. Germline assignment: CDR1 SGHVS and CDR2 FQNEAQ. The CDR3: CASSLARGRNEQFF. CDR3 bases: TGTGCCAGCAGCTTGGCCCGAGGCCGCAATGAGCAGTTCTTC.

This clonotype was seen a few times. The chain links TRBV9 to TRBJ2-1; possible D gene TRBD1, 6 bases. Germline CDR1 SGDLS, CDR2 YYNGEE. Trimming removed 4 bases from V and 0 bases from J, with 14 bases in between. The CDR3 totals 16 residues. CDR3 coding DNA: TGTGCCAGCAGCCCCACGGGGACAAGCTCCTACAATGAGCAGTTCTTC. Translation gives CASSPTGTSSYNEQFF.

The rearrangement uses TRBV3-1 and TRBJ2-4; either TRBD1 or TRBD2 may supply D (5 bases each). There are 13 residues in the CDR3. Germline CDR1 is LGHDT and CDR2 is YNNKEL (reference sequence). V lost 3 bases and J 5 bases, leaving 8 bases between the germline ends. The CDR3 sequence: CASSHGTENIQYF. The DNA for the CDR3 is TGTGCCAGCAGCCATGGGACCGAAAACATTCAGTACTTC. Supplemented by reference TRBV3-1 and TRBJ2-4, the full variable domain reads DTAVSQTPKYLVTQMGNDKSIKCEQNLGHDTMYWYKQDSKKFLKIMFSYNNKELIINETVPNRFSPKSPDKAHLNLHINSLELGDSAVYFCASSHGTENIQYFGAGTRLSVL.

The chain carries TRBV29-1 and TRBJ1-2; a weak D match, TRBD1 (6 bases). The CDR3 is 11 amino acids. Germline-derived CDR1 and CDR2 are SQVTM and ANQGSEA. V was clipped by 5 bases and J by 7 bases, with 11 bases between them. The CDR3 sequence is CSVTGRSGYTF. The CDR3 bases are TGCAGCGTTACAGGGAGGAGTGGCTACACCTTC.

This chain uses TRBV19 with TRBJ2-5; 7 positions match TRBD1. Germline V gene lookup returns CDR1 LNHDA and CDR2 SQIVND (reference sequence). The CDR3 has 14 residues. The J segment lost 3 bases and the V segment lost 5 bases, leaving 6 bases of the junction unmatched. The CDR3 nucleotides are TGTGCCAGTAGTGTCCGGGACAGAGAAGAGACCCAGTACTTC. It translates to CASSVRDREETQYF. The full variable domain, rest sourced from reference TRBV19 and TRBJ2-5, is DGGITQSPKYLFRKEGQNVTLSCEQNLNHDAMYWYRQDPGQGLRLIYYSQIVNDFQKGDIAEGYSVSREKKESFPLTVTSAQKNPTAFYLCASSVRDREETQYFGPGTRLLVL.

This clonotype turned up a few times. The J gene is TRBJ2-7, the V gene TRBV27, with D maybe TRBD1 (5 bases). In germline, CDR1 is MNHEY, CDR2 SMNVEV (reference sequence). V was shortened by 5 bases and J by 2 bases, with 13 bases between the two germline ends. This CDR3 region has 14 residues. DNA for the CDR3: TGTGCCAGCAGTCCCGATAGACAGACCTACGAGCAGTACTTC. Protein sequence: CASSPDRQTYEQYF.

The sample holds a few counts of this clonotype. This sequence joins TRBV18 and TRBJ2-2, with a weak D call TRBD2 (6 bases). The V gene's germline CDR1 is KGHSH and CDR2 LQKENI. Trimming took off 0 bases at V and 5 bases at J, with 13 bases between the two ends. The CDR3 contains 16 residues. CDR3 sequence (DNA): TGTGCCAGCTCACCACCGACGCGGGAACGTACCGGGGAGCTGTTTTTT. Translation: CASSPPTRERTGELFF.